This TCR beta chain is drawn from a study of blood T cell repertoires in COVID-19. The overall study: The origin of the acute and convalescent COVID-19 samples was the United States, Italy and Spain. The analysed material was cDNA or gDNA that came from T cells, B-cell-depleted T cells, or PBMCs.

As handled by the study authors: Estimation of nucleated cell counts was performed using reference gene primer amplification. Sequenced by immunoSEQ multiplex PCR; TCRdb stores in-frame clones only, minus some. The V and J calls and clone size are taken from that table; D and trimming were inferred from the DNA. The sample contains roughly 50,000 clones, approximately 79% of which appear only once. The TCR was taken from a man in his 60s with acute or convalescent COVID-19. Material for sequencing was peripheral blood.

The CDR3 nucleotides are TGTGCCAGCAGCTTGGACAGGGGCACCGGGGAGCTGTTTTTT. The encoded protein is CASSLDRGTGELFF. The chain combines TRBV11-2 with TRBJ2-2; 9 positions agree with TRBD1. The CDR3 is 14 residues long. The junction had 0 bases not matched to a gene; V was cut back by 3 bases and J by 4 bases. The germline V gene encodes CDR1 SGHAT and CDR2 FQNNGV. Full variable domain (remainder filled in from reference TRBV11-2 and TRBJ2-2): EAGVAQSPRYKIIEKRQSVAFWCNPISGHATLYWYQQILGQGPKLLIQFQNNGVVDDSQLPKDRFSAERLKGVDSTLKIQPAKLEDSAVYLCASSLDRGTGELFFGEGSRLTVL.